This TCR beta chain was retrieved from a study of T cells in Graves' hyperthyroidism and ophthalmopathy. Whole-study results and caveats: Most thyroid clonotypes that were expanded above 0.001 also turned up in blood.

With regard to this clonotype: The antigen remains unidentified.

Cells are PBMCs isolated from around 9.4 ml of fresh blood. Germline V gene data show CDR1 as SQVTM and CDR2 as ANQGSEA. With 4 bases clipped from V and 5 bases from J, the junction kept 7 bases outside the gene matches. The CDR3 contains 15 residues. Researchers took RNA transcripts and amplified the TCR beta CDR3 regions from them. The TCR CDR3 was amplified in a first-round RT-PCR using the HTBI primer set. TCRdb re-analysed the multiplex PCR reads in MiXCR, keeping a single row per CDR3 protein. The sample carries more than 500,000 distinct CDR3 sequences, roughly 15% recorded once. The V call is TRBV29-1, the J call TRBJ2-2; 10 positions agree with TRBD2. Sequenced sample: blood. The clonotype comes from a woman aged 40 to 50 with Graves' ophthalmopathy. CDR3 DNA: TGCAGCGTTGCCCTAGCGGGAGAAGATACCGGGGAGCTGTTTTTT. It specifies CSVALAGEDTGELFF.